Listed here are 19 T cell receptor beta chains from one sample, sequenced in a study of cytomegalovirus exposure and HLA in healthy donors. Researchers ran the PCR with 60 Vbeta and 13 Jbeta primers. Repertoires were generated with immunoSEQ multiplex PCR, while TCRdb's copy carries only in-frame clones and drops some. The sample holds under 200,000 clones, approximately 65% seen once. Source material: PBMCs. These TCRs come from a man between 35 and 55 years old in good health and CMV-seronegative.

The CDR3 protein is CASSLEGVWDSPLHF. In DNA form, the CDR3 reads TGCGCCAGCAGCTTGGAAGGGGTTTGGGATTCACCCCTCCACTTT. This chain uses TRBV5-1 with TRBJ1-6, with D possibly matching TRBD1 (5 bases). The CDR3 has 15 amino acids. Per germline, CDR1 SGHRS and CDR2 YFSETQ. V shed 0 bases and J shed 8 bases, with 12 bases lying between them.

The rearrangement joins TRBV6-1 to TRBJ1-5; D is perhaps TRBD1 (5 bases). Per the germline V gene, CDR1 is MNHNS and CDR2 is SASEGT. This CDR3 contains 16 residues. Trimming cost V 3 bases and J 2 bases, with 14 bases left between them. CDR3 region: CASSEGRAGGNQPQHF. For the CDR3, the DNA is TGTGCCAGCAGTGAGGGCAGGGCGGGAGGCAATCAGCCCCAGCATTTT.

This sequence joins TRBV6-1 and TRBJ2-2; possibly TRBD1 for D (6 bases). The CDR3 length is 14 residues. V lost 6 bases, J lost 6 bases, and 14 bases lay in between. CDR1 and CDR2 (germline): MNHNS, SASEGT. The CDR3 DNA reads as TGTGCCAGCAGAACTGAGGGGGTTGCCGGGGAGCTGTTTTTT. It translates to CASRTEGVAGELFF.

V is TRBV7-2 and J is TRBJ1-2; a weak D match, TRBD1 (6 bases). CDR1 is SGHTA and CDR2 is FQGNSA in the germline V gene. This CDR3 is 15 amino acids long. Trimming pared 2 bases from V and 5 bases from J, leaving 15 bases between. CDR3 bases: TGTGCCAGCAGCTTAAGAGGCAGGGGAGAGTATGGCTACACCTTC. As protein: CASSLRGRGEYGYTF. Complete variable domain (other parts from reference TRBV7-2 and TRBJ1-2): GAGVSQSPSNKVTEKGKDVELRCDPISGHTALYWYRQSLGQGLEFLIYFQGNSAPDKSGLPSDRFSAERTGGSVSTLTIQRTQQEDSAVYLCASSLRGRGEYGYTFGSGTRLTVV.

V is TRBV4-3 and J is TRBJ1-2; 7 bases map to TRBD1. V was clipped by 4 bases and J by 4 bases; unmatched bases: 6. Germline assignment: CDR1 LGHNA and CDR2 YSLEER. This CDR3 has 14 residues. The DNA of the CDR3 is TGCGCCAGCAGCCCCCGGGACAGAACCTATGGCTACACCTTC. This sequence encodes CASSPRDRTYGYTF.

This CDR3 reads CASSRSRDRGQETQYF. The CDR3 DNA sequence: TGTGCCAGCAGCCGGAGCCGGGACAGGGGACAAGAGACCCAGTACTTC. The chain uses TRBV7-9 and TRBJ2-5; 10 bases match TRBD1. The CDR3 has 16 amino acids. From germline, CDR1 is SEHNR and CDR2 FQNEAQ (reference sequence). V trimming: 5 bases; J trimming: 2 bases; junction bases outside the gene matches: 8.

The chain joins TRBV7-6 to TRBJ2-3; 8 positions agree with TRBD2. This CDR3 region has 14 residues. Losses at the gene ends were 5 bases for V and 6 bases for J; bases not matched to a gene: 7. Germline CDR1 is SGHVS and CDR2 is FNYEAQ. CDR3 sequence reads: CASSPGLATDTQYF. The CDR3 DNA is TGTGCCAGCAGCCCAGGACTAGCAACGGATACGCAGTATTTT.

This clone was recorded a few times. One end of the junction varies from germline; a read error may be responsible. The rearrangement joins TRBV19 to TRBJ1-5; D unresolved. CDR1 is LNHDA, CDR2 SQIVND, per germline (reference sequence). The CDR3 runs 15 residues. This CDR3 is CASSIGGLSGQPQHF. The CDR3 region has the DNA TGTGCCAGTAGCATAGGTGGCCTTAGCGGGCAGCCCCAGCATTTT.

The CDR3 loop is CASSQDPMMQGAQYF. The CDR3 nucleotides are TGTGCCAGCAGCCAAGATCCAATGATGCAGGGGGCGCAGTACTTC. The gene calls are TRBV4-2 and TRBJ2-7; TRBD1 agrees at 8 bases. Germline assignment: CDR1 LGHNA and CDR2 YNFKEQ. The CDR3 contains 15 residues. With 0 bases clipped from V and 9 bases from J, the junction kept 10 bases outside the gene matches.

This clone was recorded a few times. V usage is TRBV28 and J usage is TRBJ1-1; TRBD1 agrees at 7 bases. There are 14 residues in the CDR3. Per germline, CDR1 MDHEN and CDR2 SYDVKM. After removal of 6 bases from V and 3 bases from J, the junction contained 7 bases not matched to a gene. The CDR3 nucleotides read TGTGCCAGCAGGTACAGGGGCGGGTACACTGAAGCTTTCTTT. This translates into CASRYRGGYTEAFF.

This sequence joins TRBV7-8 and TRBJ2-1; D might be TRBD2 (5 bases). CDR3 size: 16 residues. From germline, CDR1 is SGHVS and CDR2 FQNEAQ. V was shortened by 4 bases and J by 13 bases, with 26 bases between the two germline ends. CDR3 region: CASSSTSRGWGSDQFF. DNA for the CDR3: TGTGCCAGCAGCTCGACATCCCGGGGTTGGGGTAGTGATCAGTTCTTC.

The gene calls are TRBV28 and TRBJ1-1, with D maybe TRBD1 (5 bases). Deletions cut 3 bases from V and 8 bases from J, with 10 bases between. The CDR3 is made up of 12 amino acids. Looked up from germline, CDR1 is MDHEN and CDR2 is SYDVKM. Written as DNA, the CDR3 is TGTGCCAGCAGTTTGGGAGGGGTAGAAGCTTTCTTT. Its protein product is CASSLGGVEAFF.

Concerning this clone itself: The identical CDR3 is also encoded by other nucleotide sequences in the sample. The chain links TRBV5-1 to TRBJ1-5; 9 bases fit TRBD1. This CDR3 is built from 16 residues. Germline loops: CDR1 SGHRS, CDR2 YFSETQ. J was trimmed by 3 bases and V by 0 bases; bases with no gene match: 4. DNA of the CDR3: TGCGCCAGCAGCTTGGAGGGACAGGGCTCCAATCAGCCCCAGCATTTT. The encoded protein is CASSLEGQGSNQPQHF.

The rearrangement joins TRBV6-5 to TRBJ2-7, with 9 nucleotides matching TRBD1. V gave up 2 bases and J gave up 0 bases; unmatched junction bases: 2. The CDR3 has 15 residues. CDR1 and CDR2 from the germline V gene are MNHEY and SVGAGI. CDR3 residues: CASSYGDRASYEQYF. The DNA for the CDR3 is TGTGCCAGCAGTTACGGGGACAGGGCCTCCTACGAGCAGTACTTC.

A few counts support this clone. V gene TRBV12-5 combines with J gene TRBJ1-1; D is possibly TRBD1 (6 bases). The V gene's germline CDR1 is LGHNT and CDR2 FRNRAP. Trimming removed 7 bases from V and 6 bases from J, with 15 bases in between. The CDR3 spans 13 residues. In nucleotides, the CDR3 is TGTGCTAGTGCAGGGGATGGCGAACCTGAAGCTTTCTTT. Encoded protein: CASAGDGEPEAFF.

This chain uses TRBV7-8 with TRBJ2-7, with 7 bases matching TRBD1. Germline CDR1 is SGHVS and CDR2 is FQNEAQ. J was trimmed by 6 bases and V by 6 bases; bases with no gene match: 2. This CDR3 region has 11 residues. The CDR3 loop reads CASRQGTEQYF. CDR3 DNA sequence: TGTGCCAGCAGACAGGGGACCGAGCAGTACTTC. Filled out from reference TRBV7-8 and TRBJ2-7, the complete variable domain reads GAGVSQSPRYKVAKRGQDVALRCDPISGHVSLFWYQQALGQGPEFLTYFQNEAQLDKSGLPSDRFFAERPEGSVSTLKIQRTQQEDSAVYLCASRQGTEQYFGPGTRLTVT.

This clone was found a few times. The V gene is TRBV4-3, the J gene TRBJ2-3, with 10 nucleotides matching TRBD2. The V segment lost 4 bases and the J segment 6 bases; nucleotides outside the gene matches: 10. Germline values: CDR1 LGHNA, CDR2 YSLEER. The CDR3 extends over 16 amino acids. The CDR3: CASSPSPSGRADTQYF. The CDR3 region has the DNA TGCGCCAGCAGCCCATCCCCCAGCGGGAGGGCGGATACGCAGTATTTT.

The chain employs TRBV5-1 and TRBJ1-3, with D tentatively TRBD1 (5 bases). Germline V gene data show CDR1 as SGHRS and CDR2 as YFSETQ. V lost 1 base, J lost 2 bases, and 19 bases lay in between. The CDR3 has 18 amino acids. CDR3 loop: CASSLNAERRDPGNTIYF. DNA of the CDR3: TGCGCCAGCAGCTTGAATGCGGAACGGAGGGACCCTGGAAACACCATATATTTT.

The J gene is TRBJ2-6, the V gene TRBV14; D unclear. The CDR3 contains 15 residues. CDR1 SGHDN and CDR2 FVKESK come from the germline V gene. Trimming removed 1 base at V and 0 bases at J, with 4 bases between. DNA for the CDR3: TGTGCCAGCAGCCAAGCATCCTCTGGGGCCAACGTCCTGACTTTC. Its translation is CASSQASSGANVLTF. Full variable domain (remainder filled in from reference TRBV14 and TRBJ2-6): EAGVTQFPSHSVIEKGQTVTLRCDPISGHDNLYWYRRVMGKEIKFLLHFVKESKQDESGMPNNRFLAERTGGTYSTLKVQPAELEDSGVYFCASSQASSGANVLTFGAGSRLTVL.